This entry describes one T cell receptor (beta chain). The antigen this receptor binds is unknown. Per-nucleotide qualities are absent, and no much larger clonotype sits a single base away. The data originate from a study of blood T cell repertoires in COVID-19 (dated by TCRdb to about 2020). The study in broad terms: Samples from collaborators originated in the United States, Italy and Spain and spanned both the acute and convalescent phases of COVID-19. The prospective study material was composed of cDNA or gDNA derived from T cells, B-cell-depleted T cells, or PBMCs. The dataset comprised deeply sampled blood TCRbeta repertoires from subjects exposed to, actively infected with, or recovered from COVID-19. A freely available public database, intended as a resource for researchers studying the immune response to SARS-CoV-2, is where the repertoires were released. Samples came from the ongoing ImmuneRACE study (first 160 participants) plus 1,254 subjects from 6 global collaborators. The sample metadata nearly always contained a de-identified subject ID, COVID-19 status, age in years and sex. Where available, HLA class I and class II types were obtained from metadata supplied by the sample provider rather than from assay-based typing.

TCRbeta CDR3 regions were amplified from genomic DNA by means of the immunoSEQ Assay, a bias-controlled multiplex PCR. From the authors' description of their analysis: The number of nucleated cells in each sample was estimated by amplification of reference gene primers within the assay. To quantify the absolute abundance of each unique TCRbeta CDR3 rearrangement, sequence reads were collapsed and filtered. For each sample, productive Simpson clonality was calculated as the square root of Simpson's diversity index over productive rearrangements. What TCRdb holds here is the immuneACCESS table cut down to in-frame rearrangements. Part of the clones is not present; checked against another copy, under half of the missing clones reflect an unresolved V gene, and the others are unexplained. From that table come the V and J calls and clone size; the DNA was used to work out D and trimming. The sample table contains about 280,000 clones; only one count was recorded for around nine tenths of them. Roughly 10% of the sample lies in the top ten.

At one collaborating source in Seattle, patients were enrolled during active infection and were followed longitudinally through the course of disease. Each collaborating institution followed its own protocols to collect whole blood in K2EDTA tubes. Collaborator samples were shipped for TCRbeta analysis as frozen whole blood, isolated PBMCs, or DNA extracted from either sample type. The V end loses 5 bases and the J end loses 3 bases, and a stretch of 16 bases separates them. CDR1 SGHTA and CDR2 FQGNSA are derived from the germline V gene. From the cysteine through the phenylalanine, the CDR3 covers 15 amino acids. The read is trimmed to its CDR3 DNA, 45 bases read in frame from base 1. The investigation overall reported the following: The amount of clinical and demographic metadata varied by source and participant and was provided uncurated.

The sample taken for sequencing was peripheral blood. This clonotype was sampled from a woman aged 25-40 years with COVID-19, enrolled during active disease. Recombination connected TRBV7-2 to TRBJ1-1, and perhaps TRBD1 as D gene, on 6 matching bases. The sequenced DNA: TGTGCCAGCAGCCCAGGGGCAGGTAGGGACACTGAAGCTTTCTTT. This yields the protein CASSPGAGRDTEAFF.